This T cell receptor (beta chain) emerged from a study of CD4 and CD8 cells across lung adenocarcinoma regions. CDR1 and CDR2 from the germline V gene are MNHNS and SASEGT. The CDR3 totals 12 residues. TCRdb re-called the PCR reads through MiXCR, storing one row per CDR3 protein. The table lists under 4,500 distinct CDR3 sequences, around 50% of them singletons. The patients had localized lung adenocarcinoma, a non-small cell subtype. V and J are TRBV6-1 and TRBJ2-2, with D unresolved. The DNA matches TRBJ2-3 better at its end, which makes the J call doubtful. Sequenced sample: CD4+ T cells from the center of a lung tumor. The receptor was derived from a female donor with lung adenocarcinoma. The CD4 and CD8 labels of this study may be unreliable. The CDR3 protein is CASSVSTGEQYF. The CDR3 coding sequence is TGTGCCAGCAGTGTGAGCACCGGTGAGCAGTATTTT.